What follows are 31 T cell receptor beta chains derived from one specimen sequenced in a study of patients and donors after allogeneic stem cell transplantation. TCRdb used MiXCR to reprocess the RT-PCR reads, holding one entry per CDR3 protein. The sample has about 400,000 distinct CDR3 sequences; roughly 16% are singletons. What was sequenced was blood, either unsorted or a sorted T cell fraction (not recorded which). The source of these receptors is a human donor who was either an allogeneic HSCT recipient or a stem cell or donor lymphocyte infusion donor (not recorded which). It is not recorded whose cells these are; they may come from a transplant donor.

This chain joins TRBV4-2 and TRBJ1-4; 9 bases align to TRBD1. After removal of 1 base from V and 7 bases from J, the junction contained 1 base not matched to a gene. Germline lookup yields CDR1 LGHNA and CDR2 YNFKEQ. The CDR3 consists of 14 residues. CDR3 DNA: TGTGCCAGCAGCCAAGGACAGGGGGGTGAAAAACTGTTTTTT. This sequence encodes CASSQGQGGEKLFF.

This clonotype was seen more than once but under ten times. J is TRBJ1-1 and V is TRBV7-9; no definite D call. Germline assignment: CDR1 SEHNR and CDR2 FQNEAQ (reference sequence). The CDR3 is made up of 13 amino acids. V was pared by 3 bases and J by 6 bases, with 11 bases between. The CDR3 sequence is CASSFRGGPEAFF. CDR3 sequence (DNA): TGTGCCAGCAGCTTTCGAGGAGGCCCTGAAGCTTTCTTT.

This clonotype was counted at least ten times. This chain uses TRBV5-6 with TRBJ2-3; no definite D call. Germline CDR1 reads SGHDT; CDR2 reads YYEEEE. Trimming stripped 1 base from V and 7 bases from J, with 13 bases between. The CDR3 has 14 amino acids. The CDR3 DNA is TGTGCCAGCAGCTTGAGGTCGGTGGGAAATACGCAGTATTTT. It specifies CASSLRSVGNTQYF.

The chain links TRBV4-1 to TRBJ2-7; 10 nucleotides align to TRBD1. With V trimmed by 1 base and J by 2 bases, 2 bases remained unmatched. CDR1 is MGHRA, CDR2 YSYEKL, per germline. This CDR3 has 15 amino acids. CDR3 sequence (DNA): TGCGCCAGCAGCCAAGCGGACAGGGGGGCCTACGAGCAGTACTTC. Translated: CASSQADRGAYEQYF.

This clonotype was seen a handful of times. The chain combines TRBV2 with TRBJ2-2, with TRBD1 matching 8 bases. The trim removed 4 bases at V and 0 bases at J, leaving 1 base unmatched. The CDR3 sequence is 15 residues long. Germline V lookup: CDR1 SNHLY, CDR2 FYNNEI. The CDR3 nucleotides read TGTGCCAGCAGTGGACAGGGGTCGAACACCGGGGAGCTGTTTTTT. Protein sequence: CASSGQGSNTGELFF.

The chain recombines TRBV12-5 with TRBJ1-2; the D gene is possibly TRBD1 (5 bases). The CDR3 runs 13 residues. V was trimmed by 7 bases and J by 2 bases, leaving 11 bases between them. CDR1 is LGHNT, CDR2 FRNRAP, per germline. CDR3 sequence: CASARDGNYGYTF. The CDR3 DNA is TGTGCTAGTGCCCGGGACGGAAACTATGGCTACACCTTC.

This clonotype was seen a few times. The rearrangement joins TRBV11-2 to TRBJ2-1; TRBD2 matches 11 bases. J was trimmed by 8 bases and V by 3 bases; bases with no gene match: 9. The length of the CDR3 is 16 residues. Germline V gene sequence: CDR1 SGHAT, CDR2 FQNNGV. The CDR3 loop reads CASSFLSGGAADEQFF. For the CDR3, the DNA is TGTGCCAGCAGCTTCCTTAGCGGGGGGGCCGCGGATGAGCAGTTCTTC.

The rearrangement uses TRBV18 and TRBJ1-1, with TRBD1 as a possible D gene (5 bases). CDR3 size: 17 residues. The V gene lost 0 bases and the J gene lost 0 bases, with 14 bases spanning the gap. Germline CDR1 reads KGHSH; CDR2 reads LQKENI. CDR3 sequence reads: CASSPPFGHRMNTEAFF. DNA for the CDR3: TGTGCCAGCTCACCACCGTTTGGACACCGAATGAACACTGAAGCTTTCTTT.

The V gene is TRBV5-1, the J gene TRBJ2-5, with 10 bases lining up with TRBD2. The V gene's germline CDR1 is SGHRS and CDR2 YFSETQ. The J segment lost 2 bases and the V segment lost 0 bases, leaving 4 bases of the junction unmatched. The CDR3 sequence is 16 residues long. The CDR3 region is CASSLVVAGGQETQYF. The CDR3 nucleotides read TGCGCCAGCAGCTTGGTTGTAGCGGGGGGACAAGAGACCCAGTACTTC.

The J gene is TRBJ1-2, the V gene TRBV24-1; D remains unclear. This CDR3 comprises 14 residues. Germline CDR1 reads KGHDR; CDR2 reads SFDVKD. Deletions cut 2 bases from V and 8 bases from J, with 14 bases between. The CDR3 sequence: CATSDSRARVGYTF. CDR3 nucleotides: TGTGCCACCAGTGATTCTCGGGCCCGGGTGGGCTACACCTTC.

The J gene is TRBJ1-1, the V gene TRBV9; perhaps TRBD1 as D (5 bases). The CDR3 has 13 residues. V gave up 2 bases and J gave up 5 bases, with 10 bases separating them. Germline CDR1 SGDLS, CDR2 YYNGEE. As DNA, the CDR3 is TGTGCCAGCAGCGTCGGGGCTTCGACTGAAGCTTTCTTT. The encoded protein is CASSVGASTEAFF.

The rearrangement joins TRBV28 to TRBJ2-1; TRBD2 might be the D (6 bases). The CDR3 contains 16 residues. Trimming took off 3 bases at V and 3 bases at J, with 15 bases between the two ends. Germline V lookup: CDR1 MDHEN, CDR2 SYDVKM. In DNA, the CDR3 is TGTGCCAGCAGTTTGGGTGGACTACCGAACTACAATGAGCAGTTCTTC. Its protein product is CASSLGGLPNYNEQFF.

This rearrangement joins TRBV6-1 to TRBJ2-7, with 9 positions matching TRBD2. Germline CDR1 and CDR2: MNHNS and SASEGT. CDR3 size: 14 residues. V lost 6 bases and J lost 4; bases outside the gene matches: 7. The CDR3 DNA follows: TGTGCCAGCAGACCTCTAGCGGGGCTTTACGAGCAGTACTTC. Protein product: CASRPLAGLYEQYF.

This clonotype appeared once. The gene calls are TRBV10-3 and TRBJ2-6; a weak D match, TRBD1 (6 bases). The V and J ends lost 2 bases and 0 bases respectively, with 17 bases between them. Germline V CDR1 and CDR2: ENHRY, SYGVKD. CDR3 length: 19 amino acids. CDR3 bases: TGTGCCATCAGTGAGATTGTCGGACAGACTTACTCTGGGGCCAACGTCCTGACTTTC. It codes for CAISEIVGQTYSGANVLTF.

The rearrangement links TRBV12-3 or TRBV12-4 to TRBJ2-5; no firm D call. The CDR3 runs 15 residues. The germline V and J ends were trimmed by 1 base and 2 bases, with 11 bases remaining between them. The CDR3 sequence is CASSLVGIGQETQYF. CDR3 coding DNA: TGTGCCAGCAGTTTAGTAGGGATAGGGCAAGAGACCCAGTACTTC.

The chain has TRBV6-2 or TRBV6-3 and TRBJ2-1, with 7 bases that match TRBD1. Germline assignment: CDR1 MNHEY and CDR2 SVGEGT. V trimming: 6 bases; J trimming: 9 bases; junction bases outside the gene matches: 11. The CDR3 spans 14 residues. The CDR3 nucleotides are TGTGCCAGCAGAAAAGACAGGGCCGTCGGTGAGCAGTTCTTC. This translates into CASRKDRAVGEQFF.

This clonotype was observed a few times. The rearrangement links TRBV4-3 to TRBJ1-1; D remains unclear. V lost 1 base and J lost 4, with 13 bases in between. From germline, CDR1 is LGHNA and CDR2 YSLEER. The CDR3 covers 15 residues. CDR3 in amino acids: CASSQVGRVATEAFF. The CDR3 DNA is TGCGCCAGCAGCCAAGTAGGCCGGGTGGCCACTGAAGCTTTCTTT.

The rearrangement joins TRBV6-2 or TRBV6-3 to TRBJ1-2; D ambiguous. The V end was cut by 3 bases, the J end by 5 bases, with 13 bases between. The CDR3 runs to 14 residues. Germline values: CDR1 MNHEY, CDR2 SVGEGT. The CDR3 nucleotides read TGTGCCAGCAGTTATGGGCAGAAAACTTATGGCTACACCTTC. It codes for CASSYGQKTYGYTF.

This CDR3 is CSASGLAGENEQFF. CDR3 bases: TGCAGTGCTAGTGGGCTAGCGGGGGAGAATGAGCAGTTCTTC. This rearrangement joins TRBV20-1 to TRBJ2-1, with 10 nucleotides matching TRBD2. The CDR3 extends over 14 amino acids. The J segment lost 7 bases and the V segment lost 3 bases, leaving 6 bases of the junction unmatched. Germline values: CDR1 DFQATT, CDR2 SNEGSKA (reference sequence).

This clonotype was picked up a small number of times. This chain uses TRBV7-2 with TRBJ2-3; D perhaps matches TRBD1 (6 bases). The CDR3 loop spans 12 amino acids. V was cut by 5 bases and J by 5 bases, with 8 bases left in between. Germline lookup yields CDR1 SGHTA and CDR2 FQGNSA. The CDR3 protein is CASSEGVDTQYF. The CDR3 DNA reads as TGTGCCAGCAGCGAGGGGGTAGATACGCAGTATTTT.

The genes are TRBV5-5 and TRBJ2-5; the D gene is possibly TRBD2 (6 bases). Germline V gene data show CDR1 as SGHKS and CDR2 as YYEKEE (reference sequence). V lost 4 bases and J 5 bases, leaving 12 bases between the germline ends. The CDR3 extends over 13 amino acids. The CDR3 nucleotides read TGTGCCAGCAGCGCGGGACTCCTCGAGACCCAGTACTTC. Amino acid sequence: CASSAGLLETQYF.

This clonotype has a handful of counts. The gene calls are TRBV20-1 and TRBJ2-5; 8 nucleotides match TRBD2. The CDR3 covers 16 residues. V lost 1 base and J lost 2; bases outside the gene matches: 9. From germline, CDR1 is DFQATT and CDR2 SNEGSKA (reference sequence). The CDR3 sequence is CSARAPSGREQETQYF. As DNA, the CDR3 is TGCAGTGCTAGAGCGCCCAGCGGGAGAGAGCAAGAGACCCAGTACTTC.

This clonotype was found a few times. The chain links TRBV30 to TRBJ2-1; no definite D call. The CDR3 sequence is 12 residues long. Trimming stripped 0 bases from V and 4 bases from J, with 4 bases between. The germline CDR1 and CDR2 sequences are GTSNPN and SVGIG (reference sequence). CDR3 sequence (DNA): TGTGCCTGGAGTGTGTCTTACAATGAGCAGTTCTTC. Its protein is CAWSVSYNEQFF.

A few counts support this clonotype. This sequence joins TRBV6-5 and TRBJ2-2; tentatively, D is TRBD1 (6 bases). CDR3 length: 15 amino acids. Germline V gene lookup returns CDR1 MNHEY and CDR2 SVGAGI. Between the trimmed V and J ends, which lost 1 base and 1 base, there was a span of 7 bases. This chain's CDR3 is CASSYWTVNTGELFF. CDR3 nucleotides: TGTGCCAGCAGTTACTGGACAGTGAACACCGGGGAGCTGTTTTTT.

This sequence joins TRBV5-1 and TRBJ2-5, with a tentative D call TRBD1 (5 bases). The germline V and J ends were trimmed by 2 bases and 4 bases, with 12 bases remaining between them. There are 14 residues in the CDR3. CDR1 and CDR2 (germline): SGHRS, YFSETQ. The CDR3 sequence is CASSFGRERETQYF. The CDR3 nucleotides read TGCGCCAGCAGCTTCGGCAGGGAAAGAGAGACCCAGTACTTC.

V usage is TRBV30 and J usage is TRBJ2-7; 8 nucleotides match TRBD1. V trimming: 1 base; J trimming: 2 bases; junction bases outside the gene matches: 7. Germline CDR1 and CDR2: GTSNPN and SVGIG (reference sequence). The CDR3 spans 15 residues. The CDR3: CAWSALEQGAYEQYF. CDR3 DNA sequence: TGTGCCTGGAGTGCTCTTGAACAGGGGGCCTACGAGCAGTACTTC.

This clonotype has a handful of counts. CDR3 sequence: CASSQDQVAGNTIYF. The CDR3 bases are TGCGCCAGCAGCCAAGACCAGGTTGCAGGAAACACCATATATTTT. The V call is TRBV4-3, the J call TRBJ1-3; D call uncertain. This CDR3 contains 15 residues. Germline values: CDR1 LGHNA, CDR2 YSLEER. V was trimmed by 0 bases and J by 4 bases, leaving 10 bases between them.

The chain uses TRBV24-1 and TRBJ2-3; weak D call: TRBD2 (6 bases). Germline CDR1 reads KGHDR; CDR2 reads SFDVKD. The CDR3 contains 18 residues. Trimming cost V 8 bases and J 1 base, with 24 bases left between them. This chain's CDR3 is CATMDRGRSEGGTDTQYF. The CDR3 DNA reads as TGTGCCACCATGGACCGGGGCCGATCGGAGGGAGGCACAGATACGCAGTATTTT.

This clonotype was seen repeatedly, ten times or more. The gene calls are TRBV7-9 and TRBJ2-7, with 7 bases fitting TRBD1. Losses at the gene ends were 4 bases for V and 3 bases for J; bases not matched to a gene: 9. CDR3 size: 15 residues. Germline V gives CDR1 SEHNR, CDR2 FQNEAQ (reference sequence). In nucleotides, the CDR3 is TGTGCCAGCAGCTCTCGACAGGGAGCACTCTACGAGCAGTACTTC. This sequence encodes CASSSRQGALYEQYF.

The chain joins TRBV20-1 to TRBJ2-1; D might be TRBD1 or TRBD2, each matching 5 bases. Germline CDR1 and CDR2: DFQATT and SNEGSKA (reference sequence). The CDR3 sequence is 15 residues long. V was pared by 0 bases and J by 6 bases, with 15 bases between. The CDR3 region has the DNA TGCAGTGCTAGAGATCTAAAGGGGACCGGCAATGAGCAGTTCTTC. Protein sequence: CSARDLKGTGNEQFF.

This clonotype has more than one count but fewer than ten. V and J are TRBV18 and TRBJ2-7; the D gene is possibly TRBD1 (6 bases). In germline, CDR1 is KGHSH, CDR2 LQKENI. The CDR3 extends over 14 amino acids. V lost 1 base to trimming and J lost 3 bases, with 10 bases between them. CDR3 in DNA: TGTGCCAGCTCACCACTGGGACAACTCTACGAGCAGTACTTC. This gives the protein CASSPLGQLYEQYF.